Listed below are T cell receptor beta chains from one sample, sequenced in a study of blood T cell repertoires in COVID-19. Measured with immunoSEQ multiplex PCR; TCRdb has only the in-frame clones, and not every one. The data show 25,000 to 30,000 clones, approximately 85% seen once. Specimen: peripheral blood. The source is a woman older than 75 with COVID-19, enrolled during active disease. The CDR3 runs from the conserved cysteine through the conserved F or W. D genes are given only for firm matches. Where a row states a size, it is once, few, many or the class of an expanded clone; other rows omit it.

size,D,J,V,CDR3,DNA
.,TRBD2,TRBJ2-3,TRBV5-1,CASSSGLAGSTDTQYF,TGCGCCAGCAGCTCGGGACTAGCGGGGAGCACAGATACGCAGTATTTT
.,.,TRBJ2-3,TRBV3-1/TRBV3-2,CASSPSGGGRGDTQYF,TGTGCCAGCAGCCCTTCTGGGGGGGGGCGGGGAGATACGCAGTATTTT
.,TRBD1,TRBJ2-3,TRBV27,CASSSLGIRVGQGSDTQYF,TGTGCCAGCAGTTCATTGGGAATCCGGGTAGGACAGGGATCAGATACGCAGTATTTT
.,TRBD2,TRBJ2-7,TRBV7-2,CASSPGAGTTYEQYF,TGTGCCAGCAGCCCCGGGGCCGGGACTACCTACGAGCAGTACTTC
.,.,TRBJ2-3,TRBV5-1,CASSLGGREADTQYF,TGCGCCAGCAGCTTGGGGGGCAGGGAGGCAGATACGCAGTATTTT
.,TRBD1,TRBJ1-4,TRBV19,CASSSGQVIGEKLFF,TGTGCCAGTAGTTCTGGACAGGTGATCGGGGAAAAACTGTTTTTT
once,TRBD1,TRBJ2-7,TRBV11-2,CASSSNRGEQYF,TGTGCCAGCAGCTCTAACAGGGGCGAGCAGTACTTC
.,.,TRBJ1-6,TRBV5-1,CASSLVTGNSPLHF,TGCGCCAGCAGCTTGGTAACAGGGAATTCACCCCTCCACTTT
.,TRBD1,TRBJ2-2,TRBV5-4,CASRGDRANTGELFF,TGTGCCAGCAGGGGGGACAGGGCGAACACCGGGGAGCTGTTTTTT
.,.,TRBJ1-2,TRBV3-1/TRBV3-2,CASSHLRSGNGYTF,TGTGCCAGCAGCCATCTCAGGTCGGGGAATGGCTACACCTTC
.,TRBD1,TRBJ1-1,TRBV18,CASSADRATEAFF,TGTGCCAGCTCAGCCGACAGGGCCACTGAAGCTTTCTTT
.,.,TRBJ2-6,TRBV30,CAARGGTSGANVLTF,TGTGCCGCCAGAGGGGGAACTTCTGGGGCCAACGTCCTGACTTTC
.,TRBD2,TRBJ2-3,TRBV11-2,CASSLGSGGNTQYF,TGTGCCAGCAGCTTAGGAAGCGGGGGAAATACGCAGTATTTT
.,TRBD1,TRBJ1-2,TRBV4-1,CASSQPLQGKNYGYTF,TGCGCCAGCAGCCAACCTCTACAGGGGAAGAACTATGGCTACACCTTC
medium-sized,TRBD1,TRBJ2-7,TRBV7-6,CASSLRTGYYEQYF,TGTGCCAGCAGCTTACGGACAGGGTACTACGAGCAGTACTTC
few,.,TRBJ2-4,TRBV5-1,CASSLAWTVGKNIQYF,TGCGCCAGCAGCTTGGCCTGGACAGTGGGCAAAAACATTCAGTACTTC
.,.,TRBJ1-6,TRBV9,CASSVGGGPRTNSPLHF,TGTGCCAGCAGCGTGGGGGGGGGCCCCAGGACCAATTCACCCCTCCACTTT
.,TRBD1,TRBJ1-2,TRBV18,CASSPQGARGYTF,TGTGCCAGCTCACCACAGGGGGCCAGAGGCTACACCTTC
.,.,TRBJ1-2,TRBV19,CASTLELAISPYGYTF,TGTGCCAGTACCCTAGAACTGGCTATATCCCCTTATGGCTACACCTTC
.,TRBD2,TRBJ2-3,TRBV5-1,CASSGLAGGLNTDTQYF,TGCGCCAGCAGCGGGCTAGCGGGGGGGCTGAACACAGATACGCAGTATTTT
.,TRBD1,TRBJ2-7,TRBV5-1,CASSLGTGLGYEQYF,TGCGCCAGCAGCCTGGGGACAGGTCTAGGCTACGAGCAGTACTTC
.,TRBD1,TRBJ2-7,TRBV5-1,CASSLGTGVGYEQYF,TGCGCCAGCAGCTTGGGAACAGGGGTTGGGTACGAGCAGTACTTC
.,TRBD1,TRBJ2-5,TRBV19,CASKMGQGRTNQETQYF,TGTGCCAGTAAGATGGGACAGGGGCGTACTAACCAAGAGACCCAGTACTTC
once,.,TRBJ1-4,TRBV28,CASSLGEKLFF,TGTGCCAGCAGTTTAGGCGAAAAACTGTTTTTT
.,.,TRBJ1-2,TRBV7-9,CASSSMGGLDGYTF,TGTGCCAGCAGCTCCATGGGGGGTTTAGATGGCTACACCTTC
.,TRBD1,TRBJ1-2,TRBV12-3/TRBV12-4,CASSSGQVYGYTF,TGTGCCAGCAGCTCTGGACAGGTCTATGGCTACACCTTC
.,.,TRBJ1-1,TRBV5-4,CASSLDRARTEAFF,TGTGCCAGCAGCTTGGACAGGGCACGCACTGAAGCTTTCTTT
.,.,TRBJ2-7,TRBV30,CAWSVLPRTDYEQYF,TGTGCCTGGAGTGTACTCCCCCGGACAGACTACGAGCAGTACTTC
.,.,TRBJ2-5,TRBV5-8,CASSLGRGIYQETQYF,TGTGCCAGCAGCTTGGGGAGGGGAATATACCAAGAGACCCAGTACTTC
once,.,TRBJ2-7,TRBV19,CASSNRDGDEQYF,TGTGCCAGTAGTAACAGGGACGGTGACGAGCAGTACTTC
.,.,TRBJ1-1,TRBV5-4,CASSLTGPSTEAFF,TGTGCCAGCAGCCTCACAGGGCCCAGCACTGAAGCTTTCTTT
.,.,TRBJ1-5,TRBV27,CASSFSRSNQPQHF,TGTGCCAGCAGTTTTAGCCGCAGCAATCAGCCCCAGCATTTT
.,.,TRBJ1-1,TRBV7-6,CASSLGRGEAFF,TGTGCCAGCAGCTTAGGGCGGGGGGAAGCTTTCTTT
few,.,TRBJ2-2,TRBV19,CASSISKGLWNTGELFF,TGTGCCAGTAGTATTTCCAAGGGGCTATGGAACACCGGGGAGCTGTTTTTT
few,.,TRBJ2-7,TRBV7-6,CASSLGTAGKGYEQYF,TGTGCCAGCAGCTTAGGGACAGCGGGGAAGGGCTACGAGCAGTACTTC
.,.,TRBJ1-1,TRBV6-2/TRBV6-3,CASSNAGPYTEAFF,TGTGCCAGCAGCAACGCAGGGCCTTACACTGAAGCTTTCTTT
.,.,TRBJ1-5,TRBV19,CASSILGSGGNQPQHF,TGTGCCAGTAGTATATTGGGGTCCGGGGGAAATCAGCCCCAGCATTTT
few,TRBD1,TRBJ1-2,TRBV27,CASSLRTGLSPFYGYTF,TGTGCCAGCAGTTTGAGGACAGGCCTTTCTCCTTTCTATGGCTACACCTTC
once,.,TRBJ2-3,TRBV5-1,CASSQGRSDTQYF,TGCGCCAGCAGCCAGGGGCGGTCAGATACGCAGTATTTT
.,TRBD2,TRBJ2-3,TRBV6-5,CASSQLAGIPDTQYF,TGTGCCAGCAGCCAACTAGCGGGGATTCCAGATACGCAGTATTTT
few,.,TRBJ2-5,TRBV3-1/TRBV3-2,CASSQEQKRAQYF,TGTGCCAGCAGCCAAGAACAGAAGAGGGCCCAGTACTTC
once,.,TRBJ1-6,TRBV18,CASSPLPQGVGNNSPLHF,TGTGCCAGCTCACCGCTACCACAGGGTGTAGGCAATAATTCACCCCTCCACTTT
.,TRBD1,TRBJ1-5,TRBV5-1,CASSLGTGRNQPQHF,TGCGCCAGCAGCTTGGGGACAGGGAGGAATCAGCCCCAGCATTTT
.,.,TRBJ2-7,TRBV7-2,CASSRTALGSEQYF,TGTGCCAGCAGCCGGACTGCCCTGGGGAGCGAGCAGTACTTC
.,TRBD2,TRBJ2-2,TRBV15,CATGTSGGTNTGELFF,TGTGCCACCGGGACTAGCGGGGGCACGAACACCGGGGAGCTGTTTTTT
.,.,TRBJ1-1,TRBV3-1/TRBV3-2,CASSPGVNTEAFF,TGTGCCAGCAGCCCGGGGGTGAACACTGAAGCTTTCTTT
.,.,TRBJ1-1,TRBV11-2,CASSLDAPGFGINTEAFF,TGTGCCAGCAGCTTAGATGCCCCGGGGTTCGGAATCAACACTGAAGCTTTCTTT